This TCR beta chain was sequenced in a study of response to subunit inactivated influenza vaccine. General study points: Authors suggested few new T cells are recruited by each seasonal influenza vaccination.

TCRdb reanalysed the RT-PCR reads using MiXCR and keeps one entry per CDR3 protein. The sample yields roughly 670,000 distinct CDR3 sequences, around 15% seen once. The CDR3 contains 16 residues. J lost 4 bases, V lost 5 bases, and 14 bases had no gene match. In germline, CDR1 is DFQATT, CDR2 SNEGSKA (reference sequence). Regarding this clonotype: Its antigen is undetermined.

The sample was PBMCs from blood, taken around 14 days before vaccination. This sequence originates from a man aged 45 to 65 who received an inactivated influenza vaccine. The chain uses TRBV20-1 and TRBJ1-2, with TRBD1 identical over 9 bases. The CDR3 sequence: CSASGTGSGFLYGYTF. The CDR3 DNA reads as TGCAGTGCTTCCGGGACAGGGTCTGGATTTCTCTATGGCTACACCTTC.